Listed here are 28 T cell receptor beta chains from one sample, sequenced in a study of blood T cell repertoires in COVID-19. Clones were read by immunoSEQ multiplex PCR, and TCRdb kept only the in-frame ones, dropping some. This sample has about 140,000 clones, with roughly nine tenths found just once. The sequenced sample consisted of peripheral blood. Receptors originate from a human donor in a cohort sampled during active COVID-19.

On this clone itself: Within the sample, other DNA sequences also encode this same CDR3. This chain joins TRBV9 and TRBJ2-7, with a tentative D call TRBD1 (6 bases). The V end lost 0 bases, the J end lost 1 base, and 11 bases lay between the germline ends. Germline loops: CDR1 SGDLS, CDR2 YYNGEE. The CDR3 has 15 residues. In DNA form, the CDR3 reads TGTGCCAGCAGCGTAGGGGCAGGGGTATCCTACGAGCAGTACTTC. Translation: CASSVGAGVSYEQYF.

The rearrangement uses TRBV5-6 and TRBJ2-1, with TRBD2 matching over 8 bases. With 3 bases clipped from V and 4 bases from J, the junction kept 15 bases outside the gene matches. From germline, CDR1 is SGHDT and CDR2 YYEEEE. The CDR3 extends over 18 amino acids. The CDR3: CASSSLQRESGQYNEQFF. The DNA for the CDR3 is TGTGCCAGCAGCTCCCTTCAGCGGGAGTCTGGACAATACAATGAGCAGTTCTTC.

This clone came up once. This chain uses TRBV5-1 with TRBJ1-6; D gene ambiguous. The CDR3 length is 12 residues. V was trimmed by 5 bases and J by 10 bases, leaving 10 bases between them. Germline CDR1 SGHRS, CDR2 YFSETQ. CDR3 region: CASRGERSPLHF. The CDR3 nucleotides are TGCGCCAGCAGGGGTGAGCGGTCACCCCTCCACTTT.

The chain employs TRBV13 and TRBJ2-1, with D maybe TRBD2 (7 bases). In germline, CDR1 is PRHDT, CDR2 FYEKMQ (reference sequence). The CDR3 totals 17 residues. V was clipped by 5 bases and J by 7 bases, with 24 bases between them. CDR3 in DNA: TGTGCCAGCAGCCGGAAGGGGGGTCGCGGGAGTTCAAATGAGCAGTTCTTC. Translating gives CASSRKGGRGSSNEQFF.

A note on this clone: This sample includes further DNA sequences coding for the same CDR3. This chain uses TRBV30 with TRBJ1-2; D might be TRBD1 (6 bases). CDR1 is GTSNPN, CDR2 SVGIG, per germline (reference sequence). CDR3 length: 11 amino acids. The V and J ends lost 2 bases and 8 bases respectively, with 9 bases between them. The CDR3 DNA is TGTGCCTGGAGTCAGGGGTACGGCTACACCTTC. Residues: CAWSQGYGYTF.

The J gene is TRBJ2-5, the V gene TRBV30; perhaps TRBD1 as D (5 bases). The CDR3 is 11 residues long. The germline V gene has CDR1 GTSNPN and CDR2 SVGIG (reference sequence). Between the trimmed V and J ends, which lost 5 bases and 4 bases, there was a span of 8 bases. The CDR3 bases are TGTGCCTGGGGACACGGAGAGACCCAGTACTTC. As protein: CAWGHGETQYF.

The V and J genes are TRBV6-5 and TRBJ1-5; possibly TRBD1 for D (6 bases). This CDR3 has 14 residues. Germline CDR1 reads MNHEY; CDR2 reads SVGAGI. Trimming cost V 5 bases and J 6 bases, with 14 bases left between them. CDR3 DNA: TGTGCCAGCAGTACAACCATGACAGGTCAGCCCCAGCATTTT. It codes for CASSTTMTGQPQHF.

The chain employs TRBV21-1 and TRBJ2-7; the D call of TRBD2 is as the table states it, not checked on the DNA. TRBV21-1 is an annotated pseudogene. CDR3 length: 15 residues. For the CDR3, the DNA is TGTGCCAGCAGCAACTCCGGGGGTTGGTCCTACGAGCAGTACTTC. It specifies CASSNSGGWSYEQYF.

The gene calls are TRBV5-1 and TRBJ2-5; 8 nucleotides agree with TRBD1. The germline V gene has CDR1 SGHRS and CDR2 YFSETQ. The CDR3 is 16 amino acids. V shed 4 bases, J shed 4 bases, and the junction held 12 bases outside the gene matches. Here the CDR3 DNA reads TGCGCCAGCAGCCCTACCAGCTGGACAGGGATAGAGACCCAGTACTTC. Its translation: CASSPTSWTGIETQYF.

The CDR3 bases are TGTGCCAGCAGCCTGAGCAATGAGCAGTTCTTC. It is translated as CASSLSNEQFF. The chain employs TRBV9 and TRBJ2-1; no definite D call. The V and J ends lost 4 bases and 6 bases respectively, with 5 bases between them. The germline V gene has CDR1 SGDLS and CDR2 YYNGEE. The CDR3 runs 11 residues. The full variable domain, with the rest looked up from reference TRBV9 and TRBJ2-1, is DSGVTQTPKHLITATGQRVTLRCSPRSGDLSVYWYQQSLDQGLQFLIQYYNGEERAKGNILERFSAQQFPDLHSELNLSSLELGDSALYFCASSLSNEQFFGPGTRLTVL.

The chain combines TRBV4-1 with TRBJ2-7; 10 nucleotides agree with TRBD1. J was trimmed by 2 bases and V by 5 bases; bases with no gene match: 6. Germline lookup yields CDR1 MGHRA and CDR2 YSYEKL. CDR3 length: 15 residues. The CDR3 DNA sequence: TGCGCCAGCAGCATCCGACAGGGGGCGGCCTACGAGCAGTACTTC. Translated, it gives CASSIRQGAAYEQYF.

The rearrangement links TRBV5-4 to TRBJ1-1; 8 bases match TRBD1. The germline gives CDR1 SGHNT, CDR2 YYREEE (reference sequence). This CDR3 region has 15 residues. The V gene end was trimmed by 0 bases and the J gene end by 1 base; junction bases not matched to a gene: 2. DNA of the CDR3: TGTGCCAGCAGCTTGGCCGGGACAGGGAACACTGAAGCTTTCTTT. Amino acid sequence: CASSLAGTGNTEAFF.

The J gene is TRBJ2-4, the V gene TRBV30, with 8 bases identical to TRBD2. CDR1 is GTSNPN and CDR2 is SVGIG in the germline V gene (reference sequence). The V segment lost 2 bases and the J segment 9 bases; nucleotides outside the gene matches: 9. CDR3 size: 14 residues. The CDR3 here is CAWSSRGGGSIQYF. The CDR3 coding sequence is TGTGCCTGGAGTAGTAGGGGCGGGGGGAGCATTCAGTACTTC.

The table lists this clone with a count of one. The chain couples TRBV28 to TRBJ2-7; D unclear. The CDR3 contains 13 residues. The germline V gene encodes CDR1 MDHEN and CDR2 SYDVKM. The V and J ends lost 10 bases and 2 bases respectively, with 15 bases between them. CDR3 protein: CATSSWAPYEQYF. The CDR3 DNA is TGTGCCACATCATCCTGGGCTCCCTACGAGCAGTACTTC.

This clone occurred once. CDR3 sequence: CASSGQGGHVRSPLHF. DNA for the CDR3: TGTGCCAGCAGCGGACAGGGAGGGCATGTTAGGTCACCCCTCCACTTT. J is TRBJ1-6 and V is TRBV28; TRBD1 aligns across 8 bases. Germline trimming cut 6 bases from V and 10 bases from J; bases unmatched to any gene: 14. This CDR3 region has 16 residues. CDR1 is MDHEN and CDR2 is SYDVKM in the germline V gene.

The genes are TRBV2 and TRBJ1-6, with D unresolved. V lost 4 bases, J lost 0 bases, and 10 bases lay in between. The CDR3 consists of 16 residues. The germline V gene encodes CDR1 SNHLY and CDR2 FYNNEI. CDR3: CASSVITGSYNSPLHF. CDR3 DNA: TGTGCCAGCAGTGTAATCACCGGCTCCTATAATTCACCCCTCCACTTT.

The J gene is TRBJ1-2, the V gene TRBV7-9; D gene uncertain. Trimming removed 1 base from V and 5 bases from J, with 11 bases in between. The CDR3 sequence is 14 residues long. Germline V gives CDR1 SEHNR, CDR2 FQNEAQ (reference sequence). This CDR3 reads CASSLGGSDYGYTF. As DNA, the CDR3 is TGTGCCAGCAGCTTAGGCGGTTCGGATTATGGCTACACCTTC.

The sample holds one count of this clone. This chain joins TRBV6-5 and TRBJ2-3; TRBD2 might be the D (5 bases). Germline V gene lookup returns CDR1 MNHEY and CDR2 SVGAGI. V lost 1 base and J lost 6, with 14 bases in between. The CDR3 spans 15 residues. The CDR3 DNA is TGTGCCAGCAGTTACTACGCGGGCGGCAGGGATACGCAGTATTTT. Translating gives CASSYYAGGRDTQYF.

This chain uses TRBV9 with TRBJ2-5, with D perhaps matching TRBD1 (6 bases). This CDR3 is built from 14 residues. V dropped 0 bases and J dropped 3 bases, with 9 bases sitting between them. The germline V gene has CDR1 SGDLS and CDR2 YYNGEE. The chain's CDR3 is CASSVDRAEETQYF. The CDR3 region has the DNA TGTGCCAGCAGCGTAGACAGGGCGGAAGAGACCCAGTACTTC.

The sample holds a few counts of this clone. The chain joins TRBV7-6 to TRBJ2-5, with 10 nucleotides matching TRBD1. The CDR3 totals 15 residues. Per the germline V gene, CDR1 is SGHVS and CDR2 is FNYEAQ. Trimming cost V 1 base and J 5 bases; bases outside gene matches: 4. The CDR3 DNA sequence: TGTGCCAGCAGCTTAGGGACAGGGGGAGGTGAGACCCAGTACTTC. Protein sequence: CASSLGTGGGETQYF.

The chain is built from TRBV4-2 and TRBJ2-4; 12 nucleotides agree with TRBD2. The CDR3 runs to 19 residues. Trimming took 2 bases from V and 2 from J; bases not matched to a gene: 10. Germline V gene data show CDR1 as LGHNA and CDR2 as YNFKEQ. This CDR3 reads CASSQKASGGASSKNIQYF. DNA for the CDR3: TGTGCCAGCAGCCAAAAAGCTAGCGGGGGGGCCTCGTCCAAAAACATTCAGTACTTC.

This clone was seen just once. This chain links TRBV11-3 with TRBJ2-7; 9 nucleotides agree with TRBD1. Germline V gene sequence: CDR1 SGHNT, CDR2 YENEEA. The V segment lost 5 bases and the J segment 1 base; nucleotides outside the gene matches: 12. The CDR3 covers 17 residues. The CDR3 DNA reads TGTGCCAGCAGCCCCGGAGGTGGGACAGGGAGGTCCTACGAGCAGTACTTC. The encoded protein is CASSPGGGTGRSYEQYF.

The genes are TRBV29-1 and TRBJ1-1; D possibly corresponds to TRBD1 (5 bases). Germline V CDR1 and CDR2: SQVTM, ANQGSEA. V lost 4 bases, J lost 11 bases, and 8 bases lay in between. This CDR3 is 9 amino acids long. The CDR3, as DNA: TGCAGCGTTGGACCAGGGGCTTTCTTT. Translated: CSVGPGAFF.

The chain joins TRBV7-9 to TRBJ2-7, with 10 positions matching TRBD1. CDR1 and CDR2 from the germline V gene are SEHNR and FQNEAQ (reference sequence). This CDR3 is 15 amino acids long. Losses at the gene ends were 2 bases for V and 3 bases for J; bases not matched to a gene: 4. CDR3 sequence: CASSLPGQGIYEQYF. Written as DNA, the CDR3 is TGTGCCAGCAGCTTACCGGGACAGGGGATCTACGAGCAGTACTTC.

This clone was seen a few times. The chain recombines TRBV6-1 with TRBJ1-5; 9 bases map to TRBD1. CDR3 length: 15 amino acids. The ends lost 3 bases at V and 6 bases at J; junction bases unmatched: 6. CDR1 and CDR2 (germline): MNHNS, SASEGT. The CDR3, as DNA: TGTGCCAGCAGTGAGGGACAGGGCGCAGCTCAGCCCCAGCATTTT. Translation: CASSEGQGAAQPQHF.

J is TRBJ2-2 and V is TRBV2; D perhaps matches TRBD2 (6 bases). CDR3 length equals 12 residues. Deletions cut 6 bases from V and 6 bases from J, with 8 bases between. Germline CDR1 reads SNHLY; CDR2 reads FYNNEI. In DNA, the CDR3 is TGTGCCAGCAGCAGGGAGGCCGGGGAGCTGTTTTTT. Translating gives CASSREAGELFF.

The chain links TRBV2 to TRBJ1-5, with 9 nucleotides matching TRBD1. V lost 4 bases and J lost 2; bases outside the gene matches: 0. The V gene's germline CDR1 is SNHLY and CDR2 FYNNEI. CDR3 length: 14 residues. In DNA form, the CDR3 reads TGTGCCAGCAGTGGGGACAGGGGCAATCAGCCCCAGCATTTT. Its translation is CASSGDRGNQPQHF.

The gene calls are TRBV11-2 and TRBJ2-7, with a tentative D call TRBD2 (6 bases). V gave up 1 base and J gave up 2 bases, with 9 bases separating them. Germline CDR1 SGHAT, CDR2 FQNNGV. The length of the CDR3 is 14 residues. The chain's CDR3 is CASSLGSGTYEQYF. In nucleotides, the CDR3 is TGTGCCAGCAGCTTAGGTAGCGGCACCTACGAGCAGTACTTC.